This T cell receptor beta chain appears in the sequencing data of a study of shared clonotypes between healthy human individuals. Study summary: Researchers assigned three CD4 naive, three CD4 memory, two CD8 naive and one CD8 memory plate to each donor.

The naive CD8 subset, CD45RO-negative cells positively selected for CCR7, excluded terminally differentiated effector memory CD45RA+ cells. Adults of Caucasian background living in Nashville, Tennessee made up all donors. The repertoire was sequenced with immunoSEQ multiplex PCR; TCRdb's copy has only in-frame clones and lacks some. This repertoire shows roughly 2 million clones, around 96% found once; its top ten account for around 1.1%. In this sample, this clone turned up once. The identical CDR3 is also encoded by other nucleotide sequences in the sample. The CDR3 extends over 14 amino acids. Trimming pared 0 bases from V and 0 bases from J, leaving 7 bases between. From germline, CDR1 is SGHDT and CDR2 YYEEEE.

The sample was naive CD8+ T cells sorted from blood. The rearrangement links TRBV5-6 to TRBJ2-7, with D unresolved. The TCR originated in a man aged 18 to 30 in good health. Here the CDR3 reads CASSLGLSSYEQYF. The CDR3 nucleotides are TGTGCCAGCAGCTTGGGGTTAAGCTCCTACGAGCAGTACTTC.